These 18 T cell receptor beta chains share one sample of origin, sequenced in a study of shared clonotypes between healthy human individuals. Some clones are missing from TCRdb's copy, which holds only in-frame ones; the method was immunoSEQ multiplex PCR. The repertoire holds 2 million to 3 million clones, with roughly 93% as singletons. Specimen: naive CD4+ T cells from PBMCs. The subset is: CD45RA+ positively selected. All receptors derive from a man aged 18-30 years in good health. Some clones in this sample may be carry-over from other donors' samples.

The chain recombines TRBV14 with TRBJ1-1; D gene unclear. The CDR3 covers 15 residues. The V and J ends lost 1 base and 3 bases respectively, with 12 bases between them. Per germline, CDR1 SGHDN and CDR2 FVKESK. The CDR3: CASSQGVGYDTEAFF. For the CDR3, the DNA is TGTGCCAGCAGCCAAGGAGTAGGGTACGACACTGAAGCTTTCTTT.

The chain combines TRBV5-1 with TRBJ2-5, with TRBD2 matching 9 bases. The V gene's germline CDR1 is SGHRS and CDR2 YFSETQ. The CDR3 sequence is 15 residues long. Trimming took 0 bases from V and 3 from J; bases not matched to a gene: 3. The CDR3 DNA is TGCGCCAGCAGCTTGGAGACTAGCGGAGAAGAGACCCAGTACTTC. As protein: CASSLETSGEETQYF. Full variable domain (remainder filled in from reference TRBV5-1 and TRBJ2-5): KAGVTQTPRYLIKTRGQQVTLSCSPISGHRSVSWYQQTPGQGLQFLFEYFSETQRNKGNFPGRFSGRQFSNSRSEMNVSTLELGDSALYLCASSLETSGEETQYFGPGTRLLVL.

The CDR3 here is CASSLTSVTGELFF. The CDR3 bases are TGTGCCAGCAGCCTAACCTCTGTAACCGGGGAGCTGTTTTTT. The chain combines TRBV7-7 with TRBJ2-2; D not certain. CDR3 length: 14 amino acids. Between the trimmed V and J ends, which lost 5 bases and 5 bases, there was a span of 12 bases. Germline CDR1 and CDR2: SSHAT and FNYEAQ (reference sequence).

This sequence joins TRBV18 and TRBJ1-2, with 9 bases that match TRBD1. Germline assignment: CDR1 KGHSH and CDR2 LQKENI. This CDR3 comprises 16 residues. J gave up 0 bases and V 2 bases, and 4 bases lay outside the gene matches. Here the CDR3 DNA reads TGTGCCAGCTCACCAGTTGGACAGGGGTCTAACTATGGCTACACCTTC. It codes for CASSPVGQGSNYGYTF. Combining the CDR3 with reference TRBV18 and TRBJ1-2 gives the whole variable domain NAGVMQNPRHLVRRRGQEARLRCSPMKGHSHVYWYRQLPEEGLKFMVYLQKENIIDESGMPKERFSAEFPKEGPSILRIQQVVRGDSAAYFCASSPVGQGSNYGYTFGSGTRLTVV.

The chain combines TRBV7-3 with TRBJ1-5; D call uncertain. This CDR3 has 15 amino acids. Germline loops: CDR1 SGHTA, CDR2 FQGTGA. Trimming removed 1 base at V and 1 base at J, with 8 bases between. The CDR3 protein is CASSLSLGSNQPQHF. The CDR3 DNA sequence: TGTGCCAGCAGCTTAAGTTTGGGAAGCAATCAGCCCCAGCATTTT.

The rearrangement uses TRBV19 and TRBJ1-5; D not resolved. Germline V gene sequence: CDR1 LNHDA, CDR2 SQIVND (reference sequence). There are 13 residues in the CDR3. Between the trimmed V and J ends, which lost 6 bases and 0 bases, there was a span of 6 bases. The CDR3 DNA is TGTGCCAGTAGGGACGGTAGCAATCAGCCCCAGCATTTT. This codes for CASRDGSNQPQHF.

This rearrangement joins TRBV5-1 to TRBJ2-3; TRBD2 matches 15 bases. The length of the CDR3 is 19 residues. Germline V gives CDR1 SGHRS, CDR2 YFSETQ. Trimming cost V 4 bases and J 0 bases; bases outside gene matches: 9. Here the CDR3 DNA reads TGCGCCAGCAGCACGTCGGGACTAGCGGGAGGATCTAGCACAGATACGCAGTATTTT. As protein: CASSTSGLAGGSSTDTQYF.

The V gene is TRBV6-5, the J gene TRBJ2-5; 7 positions match TRBD2. Per germline, CDR1 MNHEY and CDR2 SVGAGI. The ends lost 0 bases at V and 5 bases at J; junction bases unmatched: 6. This CDR3 comprises 15 residues. The CDR3 region has the DNA TGTGCCAGCAGTTACTCGATACGGGGAGGGGAGACCCAGTACTTC. Its protein product is CASSYSIRGGETQYF.

The chain has TRBV30 and TRBJ1-1; possible D gene TRBD1, 5 bases. V was clipped by 3 bases and J by 2 bases, with 10 bases between them. This CDR3 region has 13 residues. CDR1 is GTSNPN, CDR2 SVGIG, per germline (reference sequence). In DNA form, the CDR3 reads TGTGCCTGGAGGGAGGGGATCAACACTGAAGCTTTCTTT. Protein sequence: CAWREGINTEAFF.

This clone turned up a few times. In the same sample, other DNA sequences code for this CDR3. This sequence joins TRBV5-1 and TRBJ2-7; D is possibly TRBD1 (5 bases). Germline V lookup: CDR1 SGHRS, CDR2 YFSETQ. This CDR3 is 13 amino acids long. V dropped 4 bases and J dropped 0 bases, with 8 bases sitting between them. The CDR3, as DNA: TGCGCCAGCAGCCAAGACAGCTCCTACGAGCAGTACTTC. This sequence encodes CASSQDSSYEQYF.

The rearrangement links TRBV6-5 to TRBJ2-3; D is possibly TRBD1 (6 bases). Per germline, CDR1 MNHEY and CDR2 SVGAGI. V dropped 2 bases and J dropped 2 bases, with 14 bases sitting between them. The CDR3 extends over 16 amino acids. The CDR3 bases are TGTGCCAGCAGTTACGTCTCAGGGGCCCTCACAGATACGCAGTATTTT. This encodes CASSYVSGALTDTQYF.

The V call is TRBV27, the J call TRBJ2-2, with D tentatively TRBD2 (6 bases). V was clipped by 6 bases and J by 5 bases, with 16 bases between them. The CDR3 spans 15 residues. Germline V gene lookup returns CDR1 MNHEY and CDR2 SMNVEV (reference sequence). The CDR3 nucleotides read TGTGCCAGCAGCCGACGGAGGGCTGGGACCGGGGAGCTGTTTTTT. Encoded protein: CASSRRRAGTGELFF.

With respect to this clone: Different DNA sequences within this sample yield the same CDR3. The V gene is TRBV7-9, the J gene TRBJ1-3; tentative D call: TRBD1 (6 bases). The CDR3 is 13 amino acids. Trimming left V 5 bases short and J 4 bases short, with 9 bases between. Per the germline V gene, CDR1 is SEHNR and CDR2 is FQNEAQ (reference sequence). The CDR3 nucleotides read TGTGCCAGCAGCCGGGGACAAGGAAACACCATATATTTT. It specifies CASSRGQGNTIYF.

This clone was seen a single time. J is TRBJ1-4 and V is TRBV5-1, with D unclear. The CDR3 extends over 15 amino acids. V was shortened by 1 base and J by 4 bases, with 11 bases between the two germline ends. The germline V gene encodes CDR1 SGHRS and CDR2 YFSETQ. CDR3 in amino acids: CASSLTPLNNEKLFF. CDR3 nucleotides: TGCGCCAGCAGCTTGACTCCTCTAAATAATGAAAAACTGTTTTTT. Using reference TRBV5-1 and TRBJ1-4 for the parts outside the CDR3, the full variable domain is KAGVTQTPRYLIKTRGQQVTLSCSPISGHRSVSWYQQTPGQGLQFLFEYFSETQRNKGNFPGRFSGRQFSNSRSEMNVSTLELGDSALYLCASSLTPLNNEKLFFGSGTQLSVL.

The V call is TRBV9, the J call TRBJ2-1, with TRBD2 matching over 8 bases. Germline CDR1 and CDR2: SGDLS and YYNGEE. Trimming cost V 0 bases and J 6 bases; bases outside gene matches: 11. The CDR3 covers 17 residues. In nucleotides, the CDR3 is TGTGCCAGCAGCGTAGAAGGCCCAGGACTAGCTCGCAATGAGCAGTTCTTC. Protein: CASSVEGPGLARNEQFF.

The V and J genes are TRBV9 and TRBJ2-7; 9 bases map to TRBD1. The ends lost 0 bases at V and 3 bases at J; junction bases unmatched: 7. CDR1 and CDR2 (germline): SGDLS, YYNGEE. The CDR3 is made up of 16 amino acids. CDR3 sequence: CASSVGLWDRDYEQYF. DNA of the CDR3: TGTGCCAGCAGCGTAGGACTTTGGGACAGGGACTACGAGCAGTACTTC.

This chain uses TRBV4-1 with TRBJ2-3, with D unclear. V gave up 0 bases and J gave up 1 base, with 8 bases separating them. The germline V gene encodes CDR1 MGHRA and CDR2 YSYEKL. The CDR3 contains 15 residues. In DNA, the CDR3 is TGCGCCAGCAGCCAAGAAACAATGGGCACAGATACGCAGTATTTT. Amino acid sequence: CASSQETMGTDTQYF.

This sequence joins TRBV21-1 and TRBJ2-2; TRBD2 is the table's D call and was not checked against the DNA. TRBV21-1 is tagged as a pseudogene. The CDR3 sequence is 18 residues long. The CDR3 here is CASSKEASAGGPSGELFF. The CDR3 DNA is TGTGCCAGCAGCAAAGAGGCATCAGCGGGAGGGCCCTCCGGGGAGCTGTTTTTT.